This TCR beta chain derives from a study of blood T cell repertoires in COVID-19. Background on the study: Italy, Spain and the United States were the sources of the convalescent and acute COVID-19 samples. T cells, B-cell-depleted T cells, or PBMCs supplied cDNA or gDNA.

V lost 3 bases and J lost 3; bases outside the gene matches: 10. The CDR3 has 19 amino acids. Germline lookup yields CDR1 SEHNR and CDR2 FQNEAQ (reference sequence). The study drew participants aged about 18 to 89 years from under 30 US areas. Recovered status applied to Cohort 3 donors who had two consecutive negative PCRs. It also applied to those with clearance or with symptom resolution. Data came from immunoSEQ multiplex PCR; TCRdb stores just in-frame clones and leaves some out. The sample includes more than 200,000 clones, 75% to 95% of them seen just once. The chain uses TRBV7-9 and TRBJ2-2; 13 bases map to TRBD2. The origin of this receptor is a woman aged 18-30 years who had recovered from COVID-19. Sequenced input: PBMCs or T cells enriched from blood (not recorded which). The CDR3 is CASSLKYLTSGGHTGELFF. The CDR3 nucleotides read TGTGCCAGCAGCTTGAAGTATTTGACTAGCGGGGGGCACACCGGGGAGCTGTTTTTT.